This T cell receptor (beta chain) was captured by sequencing in a study of cytomegalovirus exposure and HLA in healthy donors (dated by TCRdb to about 2017). Background for the entire study: According to an earlier analysis of 450 to 650 of the donors, roughly 180 million T cells yielded some 110 million unique TCR beta sequences and 276 Gb of sequence data. Every repertoire in the discovery cohort had been generated on one and the same sequencing platform. The later analysis used no new phenotypic data to find candidate immune exposures, relying instead on TCR beta sequences and their occurrence across donors. Among several hundred genotyped donors of the cohort, an average of roughly 230,000 unique TCR beta nucleotide sequences was sequenced per donor, of which about 19% were non-productive. To predict cytomegalovirus infection status, the study brought together high-throughput TCR immunosequencing, statistical association of individual TCRs with disease status, and machine learning. Typing coverage varied by locus: about 620-630 donors for A, B, C, DRB1 and DQB1; approximately 500 for DQA1; over 600 for DPA1; some 470 for DPB1. In addition to the first cohort of approximately 650 subjects, a separate validation cohort of over 90 different subjects was used. Donor age, sex, ethnicity and CMV serostatus were compiled together with the repertoire data. HLA typing covered class I and class II loci at four-digit resolution. A later genetic analysis took genome-wide SNP genotypes for about 55% of the 666 donors and used that subset as a discovery cohort. Roughly five DR-DQ haplotypes were handled as single units for association and clustering because linkage in the cohort was strong. An earlier analysis of 500 to 650 of the donors applied high-throughput TCR beta sequencing to assess whether each TCR beta V gene segment acted as functional or pseudogenic. To study patterns of TCR occurrence, a later analysis re-analyzed previously published TCR beta repertoires from 500 to 850 donors and added high-resolution HLA genotyping. Using immunosequencing, the study profiled T cell repertoires from roughly 650 subjects and related those repertoires to cytomegalovirus serostatus. The study was designed to test whether signatures of past pathogen exposure could be identified by cataloging public T cell receptors. Among the roughly 400 genotyped donors, roughly 80% belonged to the genetic ancestry cluster associated with self-reported Caucasian donors. Roughly 310 gigabases of sequencing data and around 87 million unique TCR sequences were included in an early release covering about 700 HLA-typed donors.

Including cysteine and phenylalanine, the CDR3 has 15 amino acids. Here the CDR3 DNA is all that survives: 45 bases in frame from base 1. In the germline V gene, CDR1 corresponds to ENHRY and CDR2 to SYGVKD. V loses 8 bases at its end and J loses 0 bases; junction bases beyond the gene matches: 7. Details on this clone: Which antigen it targets is not known. No much larger clone is present one base from it, and per-base qualities are unavailable.

The cohort consisted of some 730 healthy bone marrow donors. At the time of sampling, every cohort member was nominally healthy, though immune exposures that went unrecorded were likely present. The donor was CMV seropositive and belonged to the group of 250 to 300 seropositive cohort members. Every donor gave a peripheral blood sample, and the peripheral blood mononuclear cells from that sample were used for TCR beta sequencing. The Qiagen DNeasy Blood Extraction Kit was used to extract genomic DNA from the blood cell samples. What the research found in general, with its limitations: Because counts were too low, 15 or so rarely observed V segments, including chromosome 9 orphons, were excluded from the earlier analysis of 587 of the donors. Compared with the approximately 600-donor mean, donors in an Asian-associated ancestry cluster had fewer N-insertions in productive TCRs, according to a later genetic analysis. In the study, 150 to 200 TCR beta chains were listed as associated with cytomegalovirus. Broadly in line with IMGT annotations, most TCR beta V segments showed up in productive rearrangements about 90% or about 30% of the time in an earlier analysis of several hundred of the donors. A later analysis reported that several top co-occurrence clusters appeared linked to parvovirus B19, influenza, CMV and Epstein-Barr virus. The authors suggested that the approach could potentially be generalized to other disease states and immunological phenotypes. CMV serostatus was the only immune exposure information available for the cohort. In both the original and validation cohorts, the classifier was reported to diagnose cytomegalovirus status with high specificity and sensitivity. In a later analysis, most CMV-associated TCR beta chains were found to appear HLA-restricted, with HLA associations seemingly driven largely by CMV exposure. Because HLA typing was unavailable for some donors at each locus, only the typed subset was used in association tests. Assigning TCR associations to individual alleles was difficult when HLA alleles, especially DR and DQ, strongly co-occurred. A later genetic analysis associated a missense DCLRE1C variant with V-gene and J-gene trimming of TCR beta chains, and an independent cohort replicated the association. A cluster of highly shared sequence variants was judged likely to represent a technical artifact of the sequencing pipeline. Presence/absence analyses assumed roughly uniform sequencing depth across donors, an assumption that may not hold. In a later analysis, the rate of TCR association differed among HLA loci, with DRB1 alleles having the most associated TCRs and HLA-C alleles having the fewest. Some IMGT-functional V segments, including TRBV6-2 and TRBV6-3, could not be distinguished by the 87-base-pair reads and were therefore excluded. The cohort was sequenced for TCR beta chains only, and without alpha or paired-chain data the features that could be detected were limited. In a later analysis, HLA-associated TCR beta chains showed more clonal expansion and lower generation probabilities than non-associated chains that were equally common. In vitro tests confirmed that a few of the cytomegalovirus-associated TCR beta chains recognize cytomegalovirus antigens. At a false discovery rate of 0.05, a later analysis linked about 16,000 TCR beta sequences to specific HLA alleles. A further reported finding was that TCR beta sequences accurately predicted the HLA-A and HLA-B alleles for most subjects in the first cohort. Most TCR sequences were observed very rarely across donors, whereas some public TCRs were present in many individuals. Correlated functional status among segregating V segments might be attributable to linkage disequilibrium, but an unknown experimental factor could not be ruled out.

The receptor library was made with the immunoSEQ multiplex PCR assay. The multiplex PCR relied on a mix of 60 forward primers for TCR Vbeta segments and 13 reverse primers for TCR Jbeta segments. The CDR3 region of rearranged TCR beta genes was amplified from genomic DNA by a multiplex PCR assay. The Illumina HiSeq System was used to sequence the amplified TCR beta libraries as 87-base-pair reads. The study's processing was this. Across the roughly 640 repertoires, a later analysis counted 80 million or so unique TCR beta chains, around 11 million of which were shared by at least two donors. To remove PCR and sequencing errors, raw reads were error-corrected and collapsed into unique sequences using a nearest-neighbor algorithm that merged closely related sequences. CDR3 sequences were aligned to IMGT reference sequences to assign V, D and J gene segments. For a sequence to be retained, a match of at least six nucleotides was required to both a V gene segment and a J gene segment. Rearrangements were called productive when the CDR3 lacked stop codons and stayed in frame with V and J; all others were non-productive. CDR3 was defined by IMGT convention, running from the second conserved V-encoded cysteine to the conserved J-encoded phenylalanine. The earlier analysis of approximately 500 of the donors excluded sequences that lacked an unambiguous match to a single V gene segment. An earlier analysis of several hundred of the donors called V segments functional above 56.7% productive rearrangements and segregating when the between-donor standard deviation exceeded 5%. A statistical classification framework was built for diagnosing cytomegalovirus status from the catalog of TCR beta chain sequences. In a later analysis, TCR nucleotide sequences were compared against IMGT/GENE-DB human TR gene sequences so that V and J genes could be assigned. The TCRdist pipeline was used in a later analysis to assign CDR3 sequences and most-parsimonious VDJ recombination scenarios. A later analysis defined each TCR beta chain by its CDR3 amino acid sequence plus V-gene family, and excluded reads lacking a unique V-gene family. In a later analysis, 550 to 650 highly shared, low-generation-probability nucleotide sequences were removed to address suspected cross-contamination and a sequencing artifact. A later analysis calculated a clonal expansion index for each public chain from normalized within-repertoire ranks of inferred template counts. Generation probabilities in a later analysis came from a VDJ recombination model fitted to out-of-frame rearrangements, and those results were checked against IGoR. In a later analysis, hypergeometric tests were used to score TCR-TCR, TCR-HLA and TCR-CMV co-occurrence, with a repertoire-size bias correction applied to TCR pairs. In a later analysis, false discovery rates were estimated by permuting HLA or CMV assignments 20 times. In a later analysis, co-occurring TCRs were grouped using DBSCAN, with TCRdist sequence similarity added in when clustering inside HLA-allele-positive subsets. Repertoires with fewer than 30,000 or more than 120,000 public chains were left out of co-occurrence clustering, as were five repertoires with anomalous nucleotide sharing. TCRdb provides this immuneACCESS table in a form limited to in-frame rearrangements. Some clones are lacking; in checked studies, under half of them reflect an unresolved V gene, and why the rest are absent is not known. Clone size and V and J calls were adopted from that table, with D and trimming inferred from the DNA. This sample lists 100,000 to 150,000 clones; over 6.5% were detected once. The top ten hold 5.5% to 7.5% of the sample.

Recombination joined TRBV10-3 with TRBJ1-3; a stretch of 7 junction bases matches TRBD1. Sequenced: PBMCs. The TCR was taken from a woman aged 40 to 50 in good health and CMV-seropositive. The CDR3 reads as follows: CAIGGQSFSGNTIYF. The bases are TGTGCCATCGGGGGACAGAGCTTCTCTGGAAACACCATATATTTT.